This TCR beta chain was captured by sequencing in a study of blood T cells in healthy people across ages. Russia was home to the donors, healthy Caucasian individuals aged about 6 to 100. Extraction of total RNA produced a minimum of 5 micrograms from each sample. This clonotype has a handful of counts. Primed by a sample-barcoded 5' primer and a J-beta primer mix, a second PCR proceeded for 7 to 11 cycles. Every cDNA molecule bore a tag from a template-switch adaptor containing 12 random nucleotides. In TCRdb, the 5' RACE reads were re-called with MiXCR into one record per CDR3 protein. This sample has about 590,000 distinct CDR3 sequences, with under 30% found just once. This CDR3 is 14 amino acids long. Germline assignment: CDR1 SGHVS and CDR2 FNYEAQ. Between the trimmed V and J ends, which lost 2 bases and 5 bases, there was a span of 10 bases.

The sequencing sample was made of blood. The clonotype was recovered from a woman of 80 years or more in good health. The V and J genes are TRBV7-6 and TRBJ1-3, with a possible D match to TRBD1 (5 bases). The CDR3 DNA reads TGTGCCAGCAGCTTAAGGGGAGGGAGAAACACCATATATTTT. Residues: CASSLRGGRNTIYF.